A single sample gave rise to the 7 T cell receptor beta chains below, sequenced in a study of CD8 T cells in Susac syndrome. It was with random hexamers that 0.5 to 1 ug RNA was reverse transcribed. TCRdb reanalysed the immunoSEQ multiplex PCR reads using MiXCR and keeps one entry per CDR3 protein. The sample shows 160,000 or so distinct CDR3 sequences, approximately 95% of them seen only once. The specimen sequenced was CD8+ T cells from PBMCs. These receptors were obtained from a human donor with multiple sclerosis.

The chain couples TRBV20-1 to TRBJ2-5, with D possibly TRBD2 on 6 matching bases. Trimming removed 3 bases from V and 4 bases from J, with 12 bases in between. The CDR3 spans 13 residues. CDR1 and CDR2 (germline): DFQATT, SNEGSKA (reference sequence). CDR3 DNA sequence: TGCAGTGCTAGGGGACTCCTTCGAGAGACCCAGTACTTC. Amino acids: CSARGLLRETQYF.

V is TRBV5-4 and J is TRBJ2-1; TRBD2 might be the D (5 bases). The CDR3 loop spans 15 amino acids. Looked up from germline, CDR1 is SGHNT and CDR2 is YYREEE (reference sequence). Trimming shortened V by 6 bases and J by 10 bases, and 23 bases separated the two germline ends. The CDR3 reads CASTTVPTGEKEQFF. DNA for the CDR3: TGTGCCAGCACCACAGTCCCCACCGGGGAGAAGGAGCAGTTCTTC. Together with reference TRBV5-4 and TRBJ2-1, the CDR3 gives the full variable domain: ETGVTQSPTHLIKTRGQQVTLRCSSQSGHNTVSWYQQALGQGPQFIFQYYREEENGRGNFPPRFSGLQFPNYSSELNVNALELDDSALYLCASTTVPTGEKEQFFGPGTRLTVL.

The chain couples TRBV7-3 to TRBJ1-1; perhaps TRBD1 as D (6 bases). Trimming cost V 6 bases and J 1 base, with 15 bases left between them. Per germline, CDR1 SGHTA and CDR2 FQGTGA. This CDR3 region has 15 residues. The CDR3 is CASSLSIGGNTEAFF. DNA of the CDR3: TGTGCCAGCAGTCTCTCAATAGGGGGGAACACTGAAGCTTTCTTT.

V usage is TRBV28 and J usage is TRBJ2-7; 8 nucleotides align to TRBD2. The J segment lost 5 bases and the V segment lost 4 bases, leaving 7 bases of the junction unmatched. There are 14 residues in the CDR3. Looked up from germline, CDR1 is MDHEN and CDR2 is SYDVKM. This CDR3 reads CASSYSGTENEQYF. For the CDR3, the DNA is TGTGCCAGCAGTTATAGCGGGACGGAGAACGAGCAGTACTTC.

The chain links TRBV29-1 to TRBJ2-5, with TRBD2 matching over 9 bases. The germline V gene has CDR1 SQVTM and CDR2 ANQGSEA. This CDR3 is built from 13 residues. With 6 bases clipped from V and 5 bases from J, the junction kept 7 bases outside the gene matches. The CDR3 DNA reads as TGCAGCGTGAGACTAGCGGCTGAGGAGACCCAGTACTTC. The encoded protein is CSVRLAAEETQYF.

The V gene is TRBV27, the J gene TRBJ2-7; 8 nucleotides match TRBD1. This CDR3 spans 13 amino acids. Trimming at V came to 5 bases and at J to 4 bases, leaving 4 bases not matched to a gene. The germline V gene encodes CDR1 MNHEY and CDR2 SMNVEV (reference sequence). CDR3 amino acids: CASSLRTGYEQYF. The CDR3 DNA reads as TGTGCCAGCAGTCTACGGACAGGGTACGAGCAGTACTTC.

This chain links TRBV7-9 with TRBJ1-2; TRBD1 might be the D (5 bases). This CDR3 comprises 14 residues. Between the trimmed V and J ends, which lost 0 bases and 8 bases, there was a span of 13 bases. CDR1 SEHNR and CDR2 FQNEAQ come from the germline V gene (reference sequence). DNA of the CDR3: TGTGCCAGCAGCTTAGCGCCCGGGGGAGAGGGCTACACCTTC. As protein: CASSLAPGGEGYTF.